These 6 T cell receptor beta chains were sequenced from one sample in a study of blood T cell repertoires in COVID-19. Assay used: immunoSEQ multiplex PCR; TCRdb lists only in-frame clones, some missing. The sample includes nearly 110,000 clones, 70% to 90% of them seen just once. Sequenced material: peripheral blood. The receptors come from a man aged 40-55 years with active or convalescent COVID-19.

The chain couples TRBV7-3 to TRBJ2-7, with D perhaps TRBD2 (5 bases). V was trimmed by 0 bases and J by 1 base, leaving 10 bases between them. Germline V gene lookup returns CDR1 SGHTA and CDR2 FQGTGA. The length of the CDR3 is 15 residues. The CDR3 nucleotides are TGTGCCAGCAGCTTAACGGGTGGGGAGTCCTACGAGCAGTACTTC. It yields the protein CASSLTGGESYEQYF.

The CDR3 nucleotides read TGTGCCAGCAGCAAAACAGGGGATAGCAATCAGCCCCAGCATTTT. Its translation is CASSKTGDSNQPQHF. The chain recombines TRBV6-6 with TRBJ1-5, with 7 bases lining up with TRBD1. Germline CDR1 MNHNY, CDR2 SVGAGI (reference sequence). Trimming cost V 6 bases and J 0 bases; bases outside gene matches: 5. The length of the CDR3 is 15 residues.

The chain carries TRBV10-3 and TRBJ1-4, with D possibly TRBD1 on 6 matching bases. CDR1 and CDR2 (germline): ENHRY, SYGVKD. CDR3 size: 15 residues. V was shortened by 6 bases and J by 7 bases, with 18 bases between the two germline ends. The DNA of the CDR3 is TGTGCCATCAGCGCCCGGGGGGGGCAGGGTGAAAAACTGTTTTTT. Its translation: CAISARGGQGEKLFF.

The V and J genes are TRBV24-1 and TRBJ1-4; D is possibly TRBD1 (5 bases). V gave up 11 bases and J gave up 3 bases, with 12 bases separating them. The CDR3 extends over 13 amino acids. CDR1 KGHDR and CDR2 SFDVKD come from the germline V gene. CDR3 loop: CAIGATANEKLFF. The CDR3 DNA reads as TGTGCCATCGGAGCGACAGCTAATGAAAAACTGTTTTTT.

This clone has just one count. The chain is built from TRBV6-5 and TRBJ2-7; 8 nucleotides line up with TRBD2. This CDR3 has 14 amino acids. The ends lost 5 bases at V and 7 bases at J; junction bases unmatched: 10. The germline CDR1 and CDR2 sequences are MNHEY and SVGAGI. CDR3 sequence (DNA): TGTGCCAGCAGTCTGGGACCGGGAGGGCTTGAGCAGTACTTC. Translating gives CASSLGPGGLEQYF.

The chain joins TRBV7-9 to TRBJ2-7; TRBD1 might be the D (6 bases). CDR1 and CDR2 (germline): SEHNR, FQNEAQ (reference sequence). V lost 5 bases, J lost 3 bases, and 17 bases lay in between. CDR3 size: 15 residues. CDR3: CASSPGTFRSYEQYF. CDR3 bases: TGTGCCAGCAGCCCGGGGACATTCCGTAGCTACGAGCAGTACTTC. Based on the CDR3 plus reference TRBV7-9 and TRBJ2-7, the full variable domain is DTGVSQNPRHKITKRGQNVTFRCDPISEHNRLYWYRQTLGQGPEFLTYFQNEAQLEKSRLLSDRFSAERPKGSFSTLEIQRTEQGDSAMYLCASSPGTFRSYEQYFGPGTRLTVT.